This T cell receptor beta chain was retrieved from a study of shared clonotypes between healthy human individuals. Study in general: CD4 naive cells filled three plates per donor, CD4 memory three, CD8 naive two and CD8 memory one.

A remark on this clone: The antigen is unknown.

Study-level results: Naive CD4 clonotypes were shared across a handful of donors at about 5.2%.

Germline V lookup: CDR1 MDHEN, CDR2 SYDVKM. The CDR3 runs 12 residues. Produced via immunoSEQ multiplex PCR; TCRdb's table is partial and in-frame only. The sample yields hundreds of thousands of clones, 96% seen once. Partitioning of CD4+ cells yielded a CD45RA+ naive subset and a CD45RA-negative memory subset. The receptor was derived from a woman under 40 in good health. The chain is built from TRBV28 and TRBJ2-5; no reliable D call. The better agreement between TRBJ2-7 and the DNA end casts doubt on the J call. The sample taken for sequencing was naive CD4+ T cells sorted from blood. Indicated subset: CD45RA+ positively selected. In nucleotides, the CDR3 is TGTGCCAGCAGTTTAGCCCGGTACGAGCAGTACTTC. Protein: CASSLARYEQYF.